Here is one T cell receptor (beta chain) with its context. The time point: after trial treatment. Treatment noted: LDRT plus nivolumab, ipilimumab, low-dose cyclophosphamide and aspirin (RACIN trial). This CDR3 region has 15 residues. Trimming cost V 6 bases and J 1 base, with 13 bases left between them. CDR1 and CDR2 from the germline V gene are SNHLY and FYNNEI. These data are taken from a study of low-dose radiotherapy and immunotherapy resistance in tumors. Gene-specific TRAV and TRBV primers were used for first-strand cDNA, covering alpha and beta chains. With a constant-region primer and a V-primer adapter, TCRs were subjected to roughly 18 PCR cycles of amplification. A single record per CDR3 protein comes from TCRdb applying MiXCR to the reads. Of 30,000 or so distinct CDR3 sequences listed, 49% are singletons.

The chain joins TRBV2 to TRBJ1-5; D unclear. The sample here was PBMCs, taken after low-dose radiotherapy plus immunotherapy. This TCR derives from a male donor with gallbladder cancer. CDR3 in amino acids: CASRRQIGSNQPQHF. Here the CDR3 DNA reads TGTGCCAGCAGAAGGCAGATAGGGAGCAATCAGCCCCAGCATTTT.